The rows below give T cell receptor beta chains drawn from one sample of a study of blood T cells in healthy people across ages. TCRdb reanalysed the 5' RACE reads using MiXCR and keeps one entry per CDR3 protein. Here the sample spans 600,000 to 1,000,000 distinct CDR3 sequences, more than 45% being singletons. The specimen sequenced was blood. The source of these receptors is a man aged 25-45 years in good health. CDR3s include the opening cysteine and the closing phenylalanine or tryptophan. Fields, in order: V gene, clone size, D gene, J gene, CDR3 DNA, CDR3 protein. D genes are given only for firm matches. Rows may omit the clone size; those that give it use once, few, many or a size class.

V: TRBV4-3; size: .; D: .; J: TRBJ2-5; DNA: TGCGCCAGCAGCCAAGGTGGCCGGCTAGAGGGTGAAGAGACCCAGTACTTC; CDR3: CASSQGGRLEGEETQYF
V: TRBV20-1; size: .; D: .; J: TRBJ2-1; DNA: TGCAGTGCCGACCGAGAAACGGGCTCCTACAATGAGCAGTTCTTC; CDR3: CSADRETGSYNEQFF
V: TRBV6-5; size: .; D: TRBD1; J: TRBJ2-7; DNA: TGTGCCAGCAGTCCGGACAGGGGGCGCAATAGGAAGCAGTACTTC; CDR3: CASSPDRGRNRKQYF
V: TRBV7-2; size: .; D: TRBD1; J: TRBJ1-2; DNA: TGTGCCAGCAGCAGTCGCCGGGACAGGGAGGACTATGGCTACACCTTC; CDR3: CASSSRRDREDYGYTF
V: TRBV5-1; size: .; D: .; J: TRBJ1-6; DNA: TGCGCCAGCAGCGCAACGCCCTCCGGGGCCGGGGTTTCACCCCTCCACTTT; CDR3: CASSATPSGAGVSPLHF
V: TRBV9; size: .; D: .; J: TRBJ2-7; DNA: TGTGCCAGCAGCGTCTCAAAGGGGTCCGATGAGCAGTACTTC; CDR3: CASSVSKGSDEQYF
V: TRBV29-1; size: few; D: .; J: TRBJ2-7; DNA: TGCAGCGCCCTTGGAGACGAGGACTACGAGCAGTACTTC; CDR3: CSALGDEDYEQYF
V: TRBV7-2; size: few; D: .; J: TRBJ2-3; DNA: TGTGCCAGCAGCTACCTGGGGGTCACAGATACGCAGTATTTT; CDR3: CASSYLGVTDTQYF
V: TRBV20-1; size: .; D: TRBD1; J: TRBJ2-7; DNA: TGCAGTGCTAAAATTCGAGGGACAGGGAGCTACGAGCAGTACTTC; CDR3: CSAKIRGTGSYEQYF
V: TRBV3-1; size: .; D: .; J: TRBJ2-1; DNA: TGTGCCAGCAGCCAAGTTCTAGCGGAGCAGTTCTTC; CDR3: CASSQVLAEQFF
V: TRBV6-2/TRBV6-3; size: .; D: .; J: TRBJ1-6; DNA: TGTGCCAGCAGTTCCGCAGGGGCCACCAGTTCACCCCTCCACTTT; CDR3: CASSSAGATSSPLHF
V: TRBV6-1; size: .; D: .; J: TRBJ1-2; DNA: TGTGCCAGCAGTGAAGCGACAGGAATAAACTATGGCTACACCTTC; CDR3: CASSEATGINYGYTF
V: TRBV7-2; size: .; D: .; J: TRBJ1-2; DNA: TGTGCCAGCAGCTTAGTTAGCCTGGCGGGACGCTACACCTTC; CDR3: CASSLVSLAGRYTF
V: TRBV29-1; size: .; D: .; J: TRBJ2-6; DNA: TGCAGCGTTGCTCAGCCAGCTGGGGCCAACGTCCTGACTTTC; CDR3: CSVAQPAGANVLTF
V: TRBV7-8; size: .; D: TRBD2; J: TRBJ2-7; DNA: TGTGCCAGCAGCCGATGGCCGCCGGGGGGGGGCGCCTACGAGCAGTACTTC; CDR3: CASSRWPPGGGAYEQYF
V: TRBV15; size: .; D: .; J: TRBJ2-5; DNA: TGTGCCACCAGCAGACCGACTAGAGGTTTAAAAGAGACCCAGTACTTC; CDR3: CATSRPTRGLKETQYF
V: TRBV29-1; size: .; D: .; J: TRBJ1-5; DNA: TGCAGCGTTGAGGTGGGAGCTGGGCAGCCCCAGCATTTT; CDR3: CSVEVGAGQPQHF
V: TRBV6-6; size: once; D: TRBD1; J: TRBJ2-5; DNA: TGTGCCAGCGCCGGCCTTCGTGGACAGGGAGGGACCCAGTACTTC; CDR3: CASAGLRGQGGTQYF
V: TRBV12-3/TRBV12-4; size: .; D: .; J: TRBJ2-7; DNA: TGTGCCAGCAGTTACCTCAGCGCCTACTCCTACGAGCAGTACTTC; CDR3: CASSYLSAYSYEQYF
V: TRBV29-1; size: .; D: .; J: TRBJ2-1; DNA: TGCAGCGTTCCGGTTAGTTCCTACAATGAGCAGTTCTTC; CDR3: CSVPVSSYNEQFF
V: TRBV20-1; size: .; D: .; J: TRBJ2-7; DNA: TGCAGTGCTAGAGATGTATTCGGAAGCGGGCTGGACGAGCAGTACTTC; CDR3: CSARDVFGSGLDEQYF
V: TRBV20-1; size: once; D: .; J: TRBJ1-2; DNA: TGCAGTGCTAGAGGACGGTGGCTAACGGATGGCTACACCTTC; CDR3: CSARGRWLTDGYTF
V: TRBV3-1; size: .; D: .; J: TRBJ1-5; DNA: TGTGCCAGCAGCCACGGGGCGGGCATCAATCAGCCCCAGCATTTT; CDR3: CASSHGAGINQPQHF
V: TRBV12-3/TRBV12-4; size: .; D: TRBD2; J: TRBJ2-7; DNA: TGTGCCAGCAGTCCTCTAGCGGGGTCCCACAATGAGCAGTACTTC; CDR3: CASSPLAGSHNEQYF
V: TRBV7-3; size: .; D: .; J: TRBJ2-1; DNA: TGTGCCAGCAGCCGGACTCGAAGCAATGAGCAGTTCTTC; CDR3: CASSRTRSNEQFF
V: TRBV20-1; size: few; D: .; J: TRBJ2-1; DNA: TGCAGTGCTAGAGTTGGAGGGTACGAGCAGTTCTTC; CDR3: CSARVGGYEQFF
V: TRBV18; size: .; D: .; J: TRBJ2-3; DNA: TGTGCCAGCTCACCTCCTCACGGAGATACGCAGTATTTT; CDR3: CASSPPHGDTQYF
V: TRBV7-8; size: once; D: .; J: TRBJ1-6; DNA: TGTGCCAGCAGCTTACGTCCGGGGGAGGATTCACCCCTCCACTTT; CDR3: CASSLRPGEDSPLHF
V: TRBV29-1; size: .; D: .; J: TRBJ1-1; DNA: TGCAGCGCCCTTAGAGGGGATGGAGCTGAAGCTTTCTTT; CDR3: CSALRGDGAEAFF
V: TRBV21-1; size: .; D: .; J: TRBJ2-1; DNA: TGTGCCAGCAGCAAAGGTCCTATAAGGGACCGCTCCTACAATGAGCAGTTCTTC; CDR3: CASSKGPIRDRSYNEQFF
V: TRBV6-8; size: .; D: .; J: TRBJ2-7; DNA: TGTGCCAGCAGGGAGGGGGACGAGCAGTACTTC; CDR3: CASREGDEQYF
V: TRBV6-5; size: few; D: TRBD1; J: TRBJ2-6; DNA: TGTGCCAGCCAGGGGGCAAGCTCTGGGGCCAACGTCCTGACTTTC; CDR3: CASQGASSGANVLTF
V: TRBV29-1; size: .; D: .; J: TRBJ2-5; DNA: TGCAGCGTTGAAGCCAGTTTGATCCAAGAGACCCAGTACTTC; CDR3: CSVEASLIQETQYF
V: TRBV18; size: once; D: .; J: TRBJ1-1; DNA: TGCGCCAGCTCACAATATACAGCACAAAACACTGAAGCTTTCTTT; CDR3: CASSQYTAQNTEAFF
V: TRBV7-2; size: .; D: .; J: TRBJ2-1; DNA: TGTGCCAGCAGCTTTGGGGGGACCCTCTACGAGCAGTTCTTC; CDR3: CASSFGGTLYEQFF
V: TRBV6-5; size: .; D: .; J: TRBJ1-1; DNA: TGTGCCAGCAGTTCTCCGAAGAACACTGAAGCTTTCTTT; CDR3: CASSSPKNTEAFF
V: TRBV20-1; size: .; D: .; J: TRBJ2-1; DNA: TGCAGTGCTCCCCCCGGCGGCGGTACAGGTTATGAGCAGTTCTTC; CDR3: CSAPPGGGTGYEQFF
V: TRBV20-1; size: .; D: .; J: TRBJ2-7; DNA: TGCAGTGCCAGTCCAGGGAGTACCTACGAGCAGTACTTC; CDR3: CSASPGSTYEQYF
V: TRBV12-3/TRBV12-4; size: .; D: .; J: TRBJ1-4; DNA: TGTGCCAGCAGCAGGGGCCCCCAAGGAGAAAAACTGTTTTTT; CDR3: CASSRGPQGEKLFF
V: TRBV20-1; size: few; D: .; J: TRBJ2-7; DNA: TGCAGTGCCACCCAGGGTTGGTCCTACGAGCAGTACTTC; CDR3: CSATQGWSYEQYF